This T cell receptor beta chain emerged from a study of T-cell reconstitution after alpha-beta-depleted transplantation in children. In the case of this clonotype: Its antigen is currently unknown.

During its preparation, the TCRbeta library received unique molecular identifiers. TCRdb itself ran the PCR reads through MiXCR, one entry per CDR3 protein. The sample holds 250,000 to 300,000 distinct CDR3 sequences, over 7% seen once. The CDR3 sequence is 12 residues long. Germline CDR1 is SGHRS and CDR2 is YFSETQ. Deletions cut 4 bases from V and 9 bases from J, with 14 bases between. The study, taken as a whole, reports: By about two months after transplant, alpha-beta T cells reportedly arose from several hundred graft clones that had expanded. Hyperexpanded clones declined; after one year, newly produced T cells mostly supplied diversity.

This sequence originates from a female patient between 2 and 15 years old who had a stem cell transplant for Fanconi anemia, so the T cells may come from the graft donor. Sequencing was performed on peripheral blood, taken 360 days after TCRalphabeta/CD19-depleted stem cell transplant. The chain combines TRBV5-1 with TRBJ2-7; D perhaps matches TRBD1 (6 bases). Written as DNA, the CDR3 is TGCGCCAGCAGCCCAAACAGGGAAGGGCAGTACTTC. As protein: CASSPNREGQYF.